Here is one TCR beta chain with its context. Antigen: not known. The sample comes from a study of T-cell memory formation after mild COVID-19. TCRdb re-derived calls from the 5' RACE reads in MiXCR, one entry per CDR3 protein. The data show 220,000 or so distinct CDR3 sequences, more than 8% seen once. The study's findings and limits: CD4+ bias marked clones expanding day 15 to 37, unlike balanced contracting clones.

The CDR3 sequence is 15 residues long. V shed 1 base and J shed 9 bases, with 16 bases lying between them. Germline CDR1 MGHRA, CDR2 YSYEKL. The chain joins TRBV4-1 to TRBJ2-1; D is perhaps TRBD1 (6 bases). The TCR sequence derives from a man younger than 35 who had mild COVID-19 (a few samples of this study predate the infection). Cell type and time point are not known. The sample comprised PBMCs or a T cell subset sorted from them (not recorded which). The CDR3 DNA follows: TGCGCCAGCAGCCAAGCCCGGGCAGGGGAAGGTGAGCAGTTCTTC. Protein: CASSQARAGEGEQFF.